The 24 T cell receptor beta chains in this list originate from one sample, sequenced in a study of T cell responses to AZD1222 COVID-19 vaccine. Here immunoSEQ multiplex PCR was the method, and the copy in TCRdb shows in-frame clones only, minus some. Of 150,000 to 200,000 clones listed, about 90% are singletons. This specimen consisted of peripheral blood, obtained on day 0 of AZD1222 vaccination. These receptors all come from an adult in good health.

This clone was counted between two and nine times. V and J are TRBV19 and TRBJ2-1, with D unresolved. The germline V gene encodes CDR1 LNHDA and CDR2 SQIVND (reference sequence). The V gene lost 4 bases and the J gene lost 10 bases, with 11 bases spanning the gap. The CDR3 has 12 amino acids. The CDR3 DNA sequence: TGTGCCAGTAGTACCGTCAGTAACGAGCAGTTCTTC. It yields the protein CASSTVSNEQFF.

This clone was picked up one time. The chain has TRBV9 and TRBJ2-2; TRBD2 agrees at 13 bases. The CDR3 contains 17 residues. The germline V gene has CDR1 SGDLS and CDR2 YYNGEE. With 0 bases clipped from V and 2 bases from J, the junction kept 1 base outside the gene matches. The CDR3 nucleotides read TGTGCCAGCAGCGTAGGACTAGCGGGGGGCAACACCGGGGAGCTGTTTTTT. Translation: CASSVGLAGGNTGELFF.

This chain uses TRBV30 with TRBJ1-5, with no clear D. Trimming left V 4 bases short and J 11 bases short, with 18 bases between. Germline V lookup: CDR1 GTSNPN, CDR2 SVGIG (reference sequence). The CDR3 contains 13 residues. The CDR3 coding sequence is TGTGCCTGGAATCCACAAGGGTTGGCGGCCCAGCATTTT. Amino acids: CAWNPQGLAAQHF.

The chain employs TRBV5-5 and TRBJ2-7; 10 nucleotides match TRBD1. From germline, CDR1 is SGHKS and CDR2 YYEKEE (reference sequence). This CDR3 contains 16 residues. The V segment lost 0 bases and the J segment 3 bases; nucleotides outside the gene matches: 6. This chain's CDR3 is CASSLADRGNDYEQYF. CDR3 sequence (DNA): TGTGCCAGCAGCTTGGCGGACAGGGGGAACGACTACGAGCAGTACTTC.

The chain couples TRBV7-8 to TRBJ1-2; D is unclear. This CDR3 region has 11 residues. The V and J ends lost 4 bases and 8 bases respectively, with 8 bases between them. Looked up from germline, CDR1 is SGHVS and CDR2 is FQNEAQ. The CDR3 loop reads CASSSFYGYTF. CDR3 sequence (DNA): TGTGCCAGCAGCTCGTTTTACGGCTACACCTTC.

The chain links TRBV6-5 to TRBJ2-1, with 10 bases fitting TRBD1. Germline trimming cut 5 bases from V and 7 bases from J; bases unmatched to any gene: 5. Germline V lookup: CDR1 MNHEY, CDR2 SVGAGI. The length of the CDR3 is 14 residues. The CDR3 is CASSTGTGVNEQFF. CDR3 coding DNA: TGTGCCAGCAGTACCGGGACAGGGGTTAATGAGCAGTTCTTC.

The sample holds one count of this clone. The rearrangement joins TRBV7-2 to TRBJ2-1; 14 nucleotides line up with TRBD2. Germline trimming cut 5 bases from V and 15 bases from J; bases unmatched to any gene: 12. Germline V gives CDR1 SGHTA, CDR2 FQGNSA. The CDR3 has 15 residues. In nucleotides, the CDR3 is TGTGCCAGCAGCATCCAGACTAGCGGGGGGGCTGAGTCGTTCTTC. This translates into CASSIQTSGGAESFF.

The chain uses TRBV11-2 and TRBJ2-7; D may be TRBD2 (7 bases). V shed 3 bases and J shed 4 bases, with 13 bases lying between them. Germline CDR1 SGHAT, CDR2 FQNNGV. The CDR3 runs to 14 residues. CDR3 coding DNA: TGTGCCAGCAGCTTGCTGAGGGGGGGTTACGAGCAGTACTTC. Residues: CASSLLRGGYEQYF.

The chain employs TRBV6-1 and TRBJ2-3; D not certain. Trimming shortened V by 3 bases and J by 8 bases, and 9 bases separated the two germline ends. The CDR3 consists of 12 residues. Germline CDR1 reads MNHNS; CDR2 reads SASEGT. CDR3 protein: CASSERTTTQYF. DNA of the CDR3: TGTGCCAGCAGTGAGCGGACCACTACGCAGTATTTT.

A single count supports this clone. The chain employs TRBV5-8 and TRBJ1-2, with D maybe TRBD1 (5 bases). The germline V gene has CDR1 SGHTS and CDR2 YDEGEE. The CDR3 length is 14 residues. With 4 bases removed from V and 4 bases from J, the gap between germline ends came to 14 bases. CDR3 protein: CASSLVGGGYGYTF. CDR3 sequence (DNA): TGTGCCAGCAGCCTCGTGGGGGGAGGCTATGGCTACACCTTC.

J is TRBJ1-2 and V is TRBV7-9; D not certain. This CDR3 has 12 amino acids. In germline, CDR1 is SEHNR, CDR2 FQNEAQ (reference sequence). V lost 1 base, J lost 7 bases, and 7 bases lay in between. CDR3 in amino acids: CASSLEWFGYTF. CDR3 bases: TGTGCCAGCAGCTTAGAATGGTTTGGCTACACCTTC.

The V and J genes are TRBV13 and TRBJ1-3, with D uncertain. This CDR3 comprises 15 residues. V was clipped by 3 bases and J by 0 bases, with 9 bases between them. Germline V lookup: CDR1 PRHDT, CDR2 FYEKMQ (reference sequence). CDR3 DNA: TGTGCCAGCAGCTTCCGTCTACCCTCTGGAAACACCATATATTTT. Translated, it gives CASSFRLPSGNTIYF.

This chain links TRBV5-1 with TRBJ1-1; TRBD1 matches 11 bases. CDR3 length: 17 amino acids. Trimming at V came to 2 bases and at J to 5 bases, leaving 11 bases not matched to a gene. Germline CDR1 SGHRS, CDR2 YFSETQ. CDR3 in DNA: TGCGCCAGCAGCTTCGGACAGGGGGCGAGGAGAACAACTGAAGCTTTCTTT. Translation gives CASSFGQGARRTTEAFF.

The chain carries TRBV29-1 and TRBJ1-2, with D perhaps TRBD1 (5 bases). The CDR3 totals 14 residues. CDR1 SQVTM and CDR2 ANQGSEA come from the germline V gene. V was shortened by 0 bases and J by 2 bases, with 10 bases between the two germline ends. The CDR3 reads CSVEDPTGNYGYTF. The CDR3 DNA follows: TGCAGCGTTGAAGATCCCACAGGAAACTATGGCTACACCTTC.

The J gene is TRBJ1-2, the V gene TRBV27; D is undetermined. The V gene's germline CDR1 is MNHEY and CDR2 SMNVEV (reference sequence). V was trimmed by 6 bases and J by 0 bases, leaving 11 bases between them. The CDR3 has 14 amino acids. This CDR3 reads CASRSRTSNYGYTF. The CDR3 DNA follows: TGTGCCAGCAGATCGAGGACCTCTAACTATGGCTACACCTTC.

The sample holds a few counts of this clone. The chain recombines TRBV5-1 with TRBJ2-2; D is unclear. Germline CDR1 SGHRS, CDR2 YFSETQ. The CDR3 extends over 15 amino acids. Trimming shortened V by 0 bases and J by 5 bases, and 11 bases separated the two germline ends. The DNA of the CDR3 is TGCGCCAGCAGCTTGGGGGAAAGGTTAACCGGGGAGCTGTTTTTT. Translating gives CASSLGERLTGELFF.

The table lists this clone with a few counts. CDR3 sequence reads: CASSPGSNNSPLHF. CDR3 coding DNA: TGTGCCAGCTCACCGGGCAGCAATAATTCACCCCTCCACTTT. The chain uses TRBV18 and TRBJ1-6; D gene ambiguous. Trimming took 3 bases from V and 5 from J, leaving 8 bases between them. CDR1 KGHSH and CDR2 LQKENI come from the germline V gene. CDR3 size: 14 residues.

In DNA, the CDR3 is TGTGCCAGCGGGCGCGGAAACACTGAAGCTTTCTTT. As protein: CASGRGNTEAFF. The chain links TRBV6-5 to TRBJ1-1; D unclear. The CDR3 totals 12 residues. V gave up 8 bases and J gave up 2 bases, with 9 bases separating them. CDR1 and CDR2 from the germline V gene are MNHEY and SVGAGI.

The rearrangement uses TRBV5-1 and TRBJ1-1, with D possibly being TRBD1 (5 bases). V was clipped by 4 bases and J by 6 bases, with 19 bases between them. This CDR3 comprises 15 residues. CDR1 is SGHRS and CDR2 is YFSETQ in the germline V gene. The CDR3 DNA reads TGCGCCAGCAGCCAGAACGCGGAGGGGAAGGCTGAAGCTTTCTTT. Amino acids: CASSQNAEGKAEAFF.

J is TRBJ2-7 and V is TRBV7-2; D remains ambiguous. The V end lost 1 base, the J end lost 0 bases, and 7 bases lay between the germline ends. Germline V lookup: CDR1 SGHTA, CDR2 FQGNSA. This CDR3 is built from 14 residues. Here the CDR3 reads CASSLDANSYEQYF. Written as DNA, the CDR3 is TGTGCCAGCAGCTTAGACGCCAACTCCTACGAGCAGTACTTC.

J is TRBJ2-3 and V is TRBV5-4; the match to TRBD2 covers 7 bases. J gave up 3 bases and V 0 bases, and 7 bases lay outside the gene matches. This CDR3 has 16 residues. Looked up from germline, CDR1 is SGHNT and CDR2 is YYREEE (reference sequence). This chain's CDR3 is CASSLDGLAGTDTQYF. The DNA of the CDR3 is TGTGCCAGCAGCTTGGACGGCTTAGCGGGTACAGATACGCAGTATTTT. The full variable domain, with the rest looked up from reference TRBV5-4 and TRBJ2-3, is ETGVTQSPTHLIKTRGQQVTLRCSSQSGHNTVSWYQQALGQGPQFIFQYYREEENGRGNFPPRFSGLQFPNYSSELNVNALELDDSALYLCASSLDGLAGTDTQYFGPGTRLTVL.

This chain joins TRBV5-6 and TRBJ1-1; 7 bases are shared with TRBD1. The CDR3 has 13 residues. CDR1 is SGHDT and CDR2 is YYEEEE in the germline V gene. Losses at the gene ends were 4 bases for V and 7 bases for J; bases not matched to a gene: 7. CDR3 amino acids: CASSPGQDREAFF. In DNA, the CDR3 is TGTGCCAGCAGCCCTGGACAGGACCGTGAAGCTTTCTTT.

The CDR3 coding sequence is TGTGCCAGCAGCTTAGGGTGGGGGAATGAAAAACTGTTTTTT. Amino acid sequence: CASSLGWGNEKLFF. The rearrangement uses TRBV7-2 and TRBJ1-4, with D possibly TRBD1 on 5 matching bases. Trimming left V 1 base short and J 5 bases short, with 8 bases between. The CDR3 is 14 residues long. Germline-derived CDR1 and CDR2 are SGHTA and FQGNSA.

V gene TRBV5-6 combines with J gene TRBJ1-2, with D perhaps matching TRBD1 (5 bases). Germline-derived CDR1 and CDR2 are SGHDT and YYEEEE. V was cut by 4 bases and J by 0 bases, with 16 bases left in between. CDR3 length equals 16 residues. The CDR3 DNA sequence: TGTGCCAGCAGCCCCCTACGCGGCAGGGCTAACTATGGCTACACCTTC. This encodes CASSPLRGRANYGYTF. Variable domain in full (rest from reference TRBV5-6 and TRBJ1-2): DAGVTQSPTHLIKTRGQQVTLRCSPKSGHDTVSWYQQALGQGPQFIFQYYEEEERQRGNFPDRFSGHQFPNYSSELNVNALLLGDSALYLCASSPLRGRANYGYTFGSGTRLTVV.